These 31 T cell receptor beta chains were all obtained from the same sample, sequenced in a study of beta chain features in type 1 diabetes. Expressed TCRB transcripts were sequenced because the isolated RNA had all been reverse transcribed beforehand. The data were produced by immunoSEQ multiplex PCR, yet TCRdb's version contains in-frame clones alone and is incomplete. The sample contains 200,000 to 250,000 clones, about 15% of which appear only once. The study's findings and limits: There was a moderate but significant shortening of TCRB CDR3s in all four CD4+ subsets of Type 1 diabetes patients.

No antigen has been identified for these receptors. The material sequenced was naive CD4+ T cells from blood. All receptors come from a man aged 25 to 45 with type 1 diabetes.

This clone has a handful of counts. This CDR3 reads CSVAPRGGNEKLFF. The DNA of the CDR3 is TGCAGCGTCGCCCCCCGGGGAGGTAATGAAAAACTGTTTTTT. The chain uses TRBV29-1 and TRBJ1-4; D gene unclear. CDR3 length equals 14 residues. Germline V lookup: CDR1 SQVTM, CDR2 ANQGSEA. The germline V and J ends were trimmed by 6 bases and 4 bases, with 15 bases remaining between them.

The V gene is TRBV13, the J gene TRBJ2-7; D may be TRBD1 (5 bases). The CDR3 sequence is 14 residues long. The germline V gene has CDR1 PRHDT and CDR2 FYEKMQ (reference sequence). Trimming stripped 5 bases from V and 1 base from J, with 12 bases between. The CDR3 protein is CASSLPDKSYEQYF. The CDR3 DNA sequence: TGTGCCAGCAGCCTCCCGGACAAATCCTACGAGCAGTACTTC.

The rearrangement uses TRBV30 and TRBJ2-7; 8 bases are shared with TRBD2. This CDR3 has 16 residues. V shed 0 bases and J 2 bases; nucleotides not matched to a gene: 9. Germline CDR1 and CDR2: GTSNPN and SVGIG (reference sequence). The CDR3 DNA reads as TGTGCCTGGAGTGTTTTTTCGGTTAGCGGGGCCTACGAGCAGTACTTC. Its translation: CAWSVFSVSGAYEQYF.

This rearrangement joins TRBV7-2 to TRBJ2-2, with D unclear. The CDR3 is 15 residues long. Trimming cost V 2 bases and J 0 bases, with 7 bases left between them. Germline V gene sequence: CDR1 SGHTA, CDR2 FQGNSA. CDR3 sequence: CASSLRQANTGELFF. CDR3 coding DNA: TGTGCCAGCAGCTTACGACAAGCGAACACCGGGGAGCTGTTTTTT.

V gene TRBV13 combines with J gene TRBJ2-5, with D perhaps TRBD2 (6 bases). Germline CDR1 and CDR2: PRHDT and FYEKMQ (reference sequence). CDR3 length equals 12 residues. V lost 5 bases, J lost 3 bases, and 7 bases lay in between. The CDR3 spells CASSRTKETQYF. The DNA of the CDR3 is TGTGCCAGCAGCAGGACTAAAGAGACCCAGTACTTC. The full variable domain, rest sourced from reference TRBV13 and TRBJ2-5, is AAGVIQSPRHLIKEKRETATLKCYPIPRHDTVYWYQQGPGQDPQFLISFYEKMQSDKGSIPDRFSAQQFSDYHSELNMSSLELGDSALYFCASSRTKETQYFGPGTRLLVL.

This clone was found a few times. The V call is TRBV5-4, the J call TRBJ2-4; 9 positions agree with TRBD1. Germline V gene data show CDR1 as SGHNT and CDR2 as YYREEE (reference sequence). This CDR3 has 15 residues. V dropped 4 bases and J dropped 5; count of bases not matched to a gene: 7. As DNA, the CDR3 is TGTGCCAGCAGCACTGGGGGACAGGGCGAAAACATTCAGTACTTC. Its translation is CASSTGGQGENIQYF.

A few counts support this clone. This chain links TRBV29-1 with TRBJ2-7, with 7 nucleotides matching TRBD1. The CDR3 consists of 12 residues. V was clipped by 1 base and J by 3 bases; unmatched bases: 0. Germline CDR1 SQVTM, CDR2 ANQGSEA. CDR3 bases: TGCAGCGTTGAAGGACAGGGCTACGAGCAGTACTTC. It translates to CSVEGQGYEQYF.

This clone was counted only a few times. Other DNA sequences in the sample encode the same CDR3. The chain couples TRBV5-1 to TRBJ2-7; D not certain. The CDR3 consists of 13 residues. CDR1 and CDR2 from the germline V gene are SGHRS and YFSETQ. V was trimmed by 0 bases and J by 2 bases, leaving 6 bases between them. For the CDR3, the DNA is TGCGCCAGCAGCTTGGGCGGAACCTACGAGCAGTACTTC. Translation gives CASSLGGTYEQYF.

This clone occurred a few times. J is TRBJ2-3 and V is TRBV5-1; 13 nucleotides align to TRBD2. CDR3 length: 15 residues. CDR1 is SGHRS, CDR2 YFSETQ, per germline. V gave up 6 bases and J gave up 3 bases; unmatched junction bases: 4. The CDR3: CASTGGLAGTDTQYF. The DNA of the CDR3 is TGCGCCAGCACTGGGGGACTAGCGGGGACAGATACGCAGTATTTT.

This clone was seen more than once but under ten times. The rearrangement links TRBV15 to TRBJ2-7; 10 bases line up with TRBD1. V trimming: 5 bases; J trimming: 2 bases; junction bases outside the gene matches: 9. The germline CDR1 and CDR2 sequences are LNHNV and YYDKDF (reference sequence). The CDR3 spans 16 residues. CDR3: CATSLKTGTGAYEQYF. DNA for the CDR3: TGTGCCACCAGCCTAAAAACCGGGACAGGGGCCTACGAGCAGTACTTC. Full variable domain (remainder filled in from reference TRBV15 and TRBJ2-7): DAMVIQNPRYQVTQFGKPVTLSCSQTLNHNVMYWYQQKSSQAPKLLFHYYDKDFNNEADTPDNFQSRRPNTSFCFLDIRSPGLGDTAMYLCATSLKTGTGAYEQYFGPGTRLTVT.

This chain connects TRBV7-9 to TRBJ2-6; 8 nucleotides agree with TRBD1. Trimming removed 0 bases from V and 4 bases from J; junction bases left unmatched: 11. CDR3 length: 19 residues. Germline-derived CDR1 and CDR2 are SEHNR and FQNEAQ (reference sequence). CDR3 DNA: TGTGCCAGCAGCTTAGCGCACAAGCAGGGGGCGCCAGGGGCCAACGTCCTGACTTTC. This gives the protein CASSLAHKQGAPGANVLTF.

The chain is built from TRBV6-5 and TRBJ2-2; no definite D call. With 4 bases removed from V and 6 bases from J, the gap between germline ends came to 15 bases. Germline V CDR1 and CDR2: MNHEY, SVGAGI. The CDR3 sequence is 15 residues long. CDR3 sequence (DNA): TGTGCCAGCAGTTCATTTGGTCCACAAGCCGGGGAGCTGTTTTTT. It codes for CASSSFGPQAGELFF.

This clone was seen a handful of times. The sample holds other DNA sequences that translate to the same CDR3. This sequence joins TRBV6-5 and TRBJ2-5; D unclear. V gave up 0 bases and J gave up 5 bases, with 4 bases separating them. The CDR3 length is 12 residues. Germline V gene lookup returns CDR1 MNHEY and CDR2 SVGAGI. CDR3 sequence: CASSYSRETQYF. The DNA of the CDR3 is TGTGCCAGCAGTTACTCGCGGGAGACCCAGTACTTC.

This clone was observed a single time. The chain couples TRBV19 to TRBJ1-2; maybe TRBD1 (6 bases). This CDR3 spans 13 amino acids. Trimming removed 5 bases at V and 2 bases at J, with 9 bases between. In germline, CDR1 is LNHDA, CDR2 SQIVND (reference sequence). The CDR3 reads CASSSQGNYGYTF. Written as DNA, the CDR3 is TGTGCCAGTAGTTCGCAGGGGAACTATGGCTACACCTTC. Full variable domain (missing parts from reference TRBV19 and TRBJ1-2): DGGITQSPKYLFRKEGQNVTLSCEQNLNHDAMYWYRQDPGQGLRLIYYSQIVNDFQKGDIAEGYSVSREKKESFPLTVTSAQKNPTAFYLCASSSQGNYGYTFGSGTRLTVV.

This clone was recorded a few times. The rearrangement uses TRBV29-1 and TRBJ2-5, with unresolved D. Germline lookup yields CDR1 SQVTM and CDR2 ANQGSEA. V gave up 0 bases and J gave up 5 bases, with 13 bases separating them. This CDR3 is built from 14 residues. The CDR3 protein is CSVEDQSHRETQYF. In DNA, the CDR3 is TGCAGCGTTGAAGATCAATCGCATCGGGAGACCCAGTACTTC. Variable domain in full (rest from reference TRBV29-1 and TRBJ2-5): SAVISQKPSRDICQRGTSLTIQCQVDSQVTMMFWYRQQPGQSLTLIATANQGSEATYESGFVIDKFPISRPNLTFSTLTVSNMSPEDSSIYLCSVEDQSHRETQYFGPGTRLLVL.

CDR3 loop: CASSQNLNARDTEAFF. In DNA form, the CDR3 reads TGTGCCAGCAGCCAAAACCTAAACGCCAGGGACACTGAAGCTTTCTTT. The rearrangement links TRBV14 to TRBJ1-1; perhaps TRBD1 as D (5 bases). The CDR3 loop spans 16 amino acids. Germline loops: CDR1 SGHDN, CDR2 FVKESK. V was clipped by 2 bases and J by 3 bases, with 16 bases between them.

The chain combines TRBV6-5 with TRBJ2-5; 9 bases map to TRBD2. The CDR3 sequence is 15 residues long. After removal of 8 bases from V and 5 bases from J, the junction contained 12 bases not matched to a gene. Germline CDR1 and CDR2: MNHEY and SVGAGI. CDR3 sequence: CASGGRGQQFETQYF. Written as DNA, the CDR3 is TGTGCCAGCGGCGGGAGGGGGCAGCAATTTGAGACCCAGTACTTC.

The genes are TRBV11-3 and TRBJ1-1, with D perhaps matching TRBD1 (6 bases). Germline CDR1 SGHNT, CDR2 YENEEA. The CDR3 is made up of 14 amino acids. V was trimmed by 4 bases and J by 1 base, leaving 10 bases between them. The CDR3 DNA is TGTGCCAGCAGCTCCCGACAGGCGAACACTGAAGCTTTCTTT. Translated: CASSSRQANTEAFF. Filled out from reference TRBV11-3 and TRBJ1-1, the complete variable domain reads EAGVVQSPRYKIIEKKQPVAFWCNPISGHNTLYWYLQNLGQGPELLIRYENEEAVDDSQLPKDRFSAERLKGVDSTLKIQPAELGDSAVYLCASSSRQANTEAFFGQGTRLTVV.

This chain joins TRBV6-6 and TRBJ2-7; the match to TRBD1 covers 9 bases. V was pared by 6 bases and J by 3 bases, with 6 bases of the junction left unmatched. The CDR3 consists of 14 residues. Germline V gene lookup returns CDR1 MNHNY and CDR2 SVGAGI (reference sequence). The CDR3 protein is CASSPTGQGYEQYF. CDR3 coding DNA: TGTGCCAGCAGCCCCACGGGACAGGGCTACGAGCAGTACTTC.

V usage is TRBV28 and J usage is TRBJ2-7, with a weak D call TRBD1 (6 bases). The CDR3 has 16 residues. The germline V and J ends were trimmed by 5 bases and 1 base, with 18 bases remaining between them. Per germline, CDR1 MDHEN and CDR2 SYDVKM. CDR3 in DNA: TGTGCCAGCAGTCCTCCGGGACAAAAGAGATCCTACGAGCAGTACTTC. Its protein is CASSPPGQKRSYEQYF.

J is TRBJ2-1 and V is TRBV5-1, with 10 bases lining up with TRBD2. Looked up from germline, CDR1 is SGHRS and CDR2 is YFSETQ. V dropped 0 bases and J dropped 2; count of bases not matched to a gene: 11. CDR3 length equals 19 residues. The CDR3 DNA reads as TGCGCCAGCAGCTTGGTGGCTAGCGGGAGTGGTGGTGCCTACAATGAGCAGTTCTTC. Its translation: CASSLVASGSGGAYNEQFF.

V usage is TRBV6-5 and J usage is TRBJ2-2; D might be TRBD2 (6 bases). Deletions cut 6 bases from V and 7 bases from J, with 9 bases between. The CDR3 contains 12 residues. The V gene's germline CDR1 is MNHEY and CDR2 SVGAGI. In DNA, the CDR3 is TGTGCCAGCAGGTGGGAGGACGGGGAGCTGTTTTTT. This sequence encodes CASRWEDGELFF.

The chain combines TRBV6-5 with TRBJ1-1; D is unresolved. V was trimmed by 4 bases and J by 2 bases, leaving 11 bases between them. The length of the CDR3 is 14 residues. Germline CDR1 MNHEY, CDR2 SVGAGI. CDR3 region: CASSSRDTNTEAFF. CDR3 nucleotides: TGTGCCAGCAGTTCCCGGGATACCAACACTGAAGCTTTCTTT.

V is TRBV19 and J is TRBJ2-7, with D tentatively TRBD1 (5 bases). The germline gives CDR1 LNHDA, CDR2 SQIVND (reference sequence). V lost 5 bases to trimming and J lost 1 base, with 15 bases between them. This CDR3 has 15 residues. CDR3 nucleotides: TGTGCCAGTAGTCAAACAGGAGTACGTTCCTACGAGCAGTACTTC. This codes for CASSQTGVRSYEQYF.

The chain employs TRBV7-6 and TRBJ2-7, with TRBD1 as a possible D gene (5 bases). CDR1 is SGHVS and CDR2 is FNYEAQ in the germline V gene. V lost 1 base to trimming and J lost 5 bases, with 12 bases between them. This CDR3 has 14 amino acids. The CDR3 here is CASSLGVGANEQYF. CDR3 bases: TGTGCCAGCAGCTTAGGTGTAGGGGCTAACGAGCAGTACTTC.

This chain uses TRBV2 with TRBJ1-1; possibly TRBD1 for D (5 bases). Deletions cut 7 bases from V and 5 bases from J, with 11 bases between. This CDR3 has 12 amino acids. Per the germline V gene, CDR1 is SNHLY and CDR2 is FYNNEI. The CDR3 is CASTGEGTEAFF. CDR3 sequence (DNA): TGTGCCAGCACGGGGGAGGGAACTGAAGCTTTCTTT. Variable domain in full (rest from reference TRBV2 and TRBJ1-1): EPEVTQTPSHQVTQMGQEVILRCVPISNHLYFYWYRQILGQKVEFLVSFYNNEISEKSEIFDDQFSVERPDGSNFTLKIRSTKLEDSAMYFCASTGEGTEAFFGQGTRLTVV.

This clone occurred a few times. The gene calls are TRBV6-1 and TRBJ1-5; a weak D match, TRBD1 (5 bases). Germline V lookup: CDR1 MNHNS, CDR2 SASEGT. The CDR3 consists of 14 residues. V was trimmed by 1 base and J by 5 bases, leaving 9 bases between them. CDR3 in DNA: TGTGCCAGCAGTGAAGTGGCAGGGCATCAGCCCCAGCATTTT. Translation gives CASSEVAGHQPQHF.

A few counts support this clone. The chain carries TRBV5-1 and TRBJ1-2; the D gene is possibly TRBD1 (6 bases). Trimming cost V 4 bases and J 1 base, with 14 bases left between them. The germline CDR1 and CDR2 sequences are SGHRS and YFSETQ. This CDR3 has 15 amino acids. The CDR3 loop reads CASSAGGSSNYGYTF. The CDR3 DNA sequence: TGCGCCAGCAGCGCTGGGGGCTCGAGTAACTATGGCTACACCTTC.

The chain uses TRBV6-5 and TRBJ2-7, with 7 bases aligning to TRBD1. This CDR3 is 15 amino acids long. The trim removed 4 bases at V and 4 bases at J, leaving 10 bases unmatched. Germline assignment: CDR1 MNHEY and CDR2 SVGAGI. This CDR3 reads CASSFPDRVGYEQYF. CDR3 in DNA: TGTGCCAGCAGTTTCCCTGACAGGGTCGGGTACGAGCAGTACTTC.

The chain is built from TRBV10-3 and TRBJ2-7; weak D call: TRBD2 (5 bases). Germline V lookup: CDR1 ENHRY, CDR2 SYGVKD. The CDR3 sequence is 15 residues long. The V end was cut by 0 bases, the J end by 4 bases, with 13 bases between. Here the CDR3 reads CAISESGRRRYEQYF. The CDR3 DNA reads as TGTGCCATCAGTGAGTCCGGCAGGAGGCGGTACGAGCAGTACTTC.

The chain employs TRBV29-1 and TRBJ2-4; D possibly corresponds to TRBD2 (5 bases). CDR1 and CDR2 from the germline V gene are SQVTM and ANQGSEA. Trimming took off 6 bases at V and 3 bases at J, with 6 bases between the two ends. The CDR3 contains 11 residues. The DNA for the CDR3 is TGCAGCGTAGGGAGCAAAAACATTCAGTACTTC. Translated: CSVGSKNIQYF.